This TCR beta chain derives from a study of shared clonotypes between healthy human individuals. Overall study: CD4 naive and memory got three plates each, CD8 naive two, CD8 memory one.

Germline V gives CDR1 MNHEY, CDR2 SVGAGI. The CDR3 totals 15 residues. V lost 7 bases to trimming and J lost 3 bases, with 17 bases between them. Deep was the level at which the assay was run. Generated by immunoSEQ multiplex PCR, the TCRdb table keeps only in-frame clones and is missing some. The repertoire has more than 2 million clones, 85% to 95% of them found once; the top ten carry 0.13%. Turning to this clone: Its specificity is not known.

Study-wide findings and caveats: Generation probability values for non-shared clonotypes were lower than those for clonotypes shared by all four donors. Sampling used blood alone; tissue repertoires probably differ.

The rearrangement links TRBV6-5 to TRBJ2-3; D may match TRBD1 or TRBD2 (5 bases each). Sequenced material: naive CD4+ T cells sorted from blood. The subset denotes: CD45RA+ positively selected. The source is a man aged 18-30 years in good health. The CDR3 DNA sequence: TGTGCCAGCACCCCCGGGGCGGCAGGGACAGATACGCAGTATTTT. Protein: CASTPGAAGTDTQYF.